This TCR beta chain was observed in a study of T cell changes during pregnancy in multiple sclerosis. J lost 7 bases, V lost 1 base, and 9 bases had no gene match. This CDR3 has 16 amino acids. The V gene's germline CDR1 is SGHDT and CDR2 YYEEEE. Clones were read by immunoSEQ multiplex PCR, and TCRdb kept only the in-frame ones, dropping some. The sample has about 47,000 clones; 70% to 90% are singletons. This clone is a singleton in its sample. Here the sequenced sample was peripheral blood, taken in the first trimester of pregnancy. This chain connects TRBV5-6 to TRBJ1-4; 8 nucleotides agree with TRBD1. The TCR was taken from a female donor with multiple sclerosis, enrolled in a pregnancy study. The CDR3 sequence is CASSLLPTGGSEKLFF. DNA for the CDR3: TGTGCCAGCAGCTTGCTCCCAACAGGGGGGAGTGAAAAACTGTTTTTT.